This T cell receptor (beta chain) is from a study of T cells in Graves' hyperthyroidism and ophthalmopathy. Exclusions: uncontrolled infection, other autoimmune disease, pregnancy, lactation. This sample holds PBMCs from 10 ml fresh peripheral blood. There are 17 residues in the CDR3. V was cut by 0 bases and J by 3 bases, with 17 bases left in between. Looked up from germline, CDR1 is SNHLY and CDR2 is FYNNEI. Amplification yielded TCR beta CDR3 regions, with RNA transcripts as the source. With the HTBI primer set, the TCR CDR3 went through a first round of RT-PCR. Using its own MiXCR run on the multiplex PCR reads, TCRdb lists one record per CDR3 protein. The repertoire consists of approximately 600,000 distinct CDR3 sequences, with less than 25% occurring once and the leading ten covering 34%. General study results and limits: Blood samples included most of the expanded thyroid clonotypes exceeding 0.001.

A remark on this clonotype: Its cognate antigen is unknown.

The source of this sequence is a man under 40 with Graves' ophthalmopathy. Material for sequencing was blood. The rearrangement joins TRBV2 to TRBJ2-5; D unclear. The CDR3 loop is CASSEARVHMRKETQYF. CDR3 coding DNA: TGTGCCAGCAGTGAAGCGCGTGTCCATATGAGAAAAGAGACCCAGTACTTC.